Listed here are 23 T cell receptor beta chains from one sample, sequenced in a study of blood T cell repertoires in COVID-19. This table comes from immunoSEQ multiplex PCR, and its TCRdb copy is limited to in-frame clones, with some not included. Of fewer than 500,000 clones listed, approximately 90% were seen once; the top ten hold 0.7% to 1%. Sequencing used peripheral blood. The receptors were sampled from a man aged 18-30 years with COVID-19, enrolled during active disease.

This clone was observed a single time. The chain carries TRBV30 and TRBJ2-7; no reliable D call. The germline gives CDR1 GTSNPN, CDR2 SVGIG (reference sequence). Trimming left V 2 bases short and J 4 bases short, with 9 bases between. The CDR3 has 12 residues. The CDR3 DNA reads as TGTGCCTGGAGTTCACAAAGATACGAGCAGTACTTC. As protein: CAWSSQRYEQYF.

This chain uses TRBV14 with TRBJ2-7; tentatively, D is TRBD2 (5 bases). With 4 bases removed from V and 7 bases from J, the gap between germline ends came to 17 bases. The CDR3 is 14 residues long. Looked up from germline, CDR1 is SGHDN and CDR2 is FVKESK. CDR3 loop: CASSRPGSGWEQYF. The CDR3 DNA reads TGTGCCAGCAGCCGCCCGGGGTCAGGTTGGGAGCAGTACTTC.

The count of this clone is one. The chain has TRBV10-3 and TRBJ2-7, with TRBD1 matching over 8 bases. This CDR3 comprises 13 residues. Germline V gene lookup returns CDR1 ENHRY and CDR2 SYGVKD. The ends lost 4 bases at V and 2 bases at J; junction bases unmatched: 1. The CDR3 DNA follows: TGTGCCATCAGTGGGACAGGGCCCTACGAGCAGTACTTC. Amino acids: CAISGTGPYEQYF.

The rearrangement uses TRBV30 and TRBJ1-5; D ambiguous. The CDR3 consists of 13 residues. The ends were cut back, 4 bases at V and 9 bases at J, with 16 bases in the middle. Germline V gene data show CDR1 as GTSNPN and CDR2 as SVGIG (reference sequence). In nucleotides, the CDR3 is TGTGCCTGGAACGACATCTCCGAGGGGCCCCAGCATTTT. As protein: CAWNDISEGPQHF.

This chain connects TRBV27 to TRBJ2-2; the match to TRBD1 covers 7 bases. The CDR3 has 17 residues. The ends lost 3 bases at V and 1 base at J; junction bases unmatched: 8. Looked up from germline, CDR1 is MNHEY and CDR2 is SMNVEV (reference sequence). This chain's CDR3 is CASSFLLGQQNTGELFF. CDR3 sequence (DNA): TGTGCCAGCAGTTTCCTGTTGGGACAGCAGAACACCGGGGAGCTGTTTTTT.

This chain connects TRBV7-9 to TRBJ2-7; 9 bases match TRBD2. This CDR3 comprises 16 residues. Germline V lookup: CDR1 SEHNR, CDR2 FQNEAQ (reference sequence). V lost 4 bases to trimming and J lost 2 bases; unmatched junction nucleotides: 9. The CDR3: CASSSYPSGITYEQYF. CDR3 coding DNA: TGTGCCAGCAGCTCCTACCCTAGCGGGATAACCTACGAGCAGTACTTC.

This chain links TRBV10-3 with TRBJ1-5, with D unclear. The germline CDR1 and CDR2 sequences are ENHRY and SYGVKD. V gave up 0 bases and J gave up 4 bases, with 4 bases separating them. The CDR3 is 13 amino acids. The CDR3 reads CAISESSNQPQHF. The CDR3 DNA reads TGTGCCATCAGTGAGTCGAGTAATCAGCCCCAGCATTTT.

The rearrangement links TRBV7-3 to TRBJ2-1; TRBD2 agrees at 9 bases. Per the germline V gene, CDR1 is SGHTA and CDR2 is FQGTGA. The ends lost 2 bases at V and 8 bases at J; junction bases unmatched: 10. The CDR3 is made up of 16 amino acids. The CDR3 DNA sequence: TGTGCCAGCAGCTTAGGGCGGGAGGGCCTGACCTATGAGCAGTTCTTC. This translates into CASSLGREGLTYEQFF. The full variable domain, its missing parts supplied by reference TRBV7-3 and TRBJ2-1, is GAGVSQTPSNKVTEKGKYVELRCDPISGHTALYWYRQSLGQGPEFLIYFQGTGAADDSGLPNDRFFAVRPEGSVSTLKIQRTERGDSAVYLCASSLGREGLTYEQFFGPGTRLTVL.

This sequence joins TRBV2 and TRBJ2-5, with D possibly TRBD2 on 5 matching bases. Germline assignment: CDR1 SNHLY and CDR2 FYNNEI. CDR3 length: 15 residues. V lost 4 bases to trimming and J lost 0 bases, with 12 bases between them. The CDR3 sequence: CASSGIREDQETQYF. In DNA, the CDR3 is TGTGCCAGCAGTGGGATACGGGAAGACCAAGAGACCCAGTACTTC. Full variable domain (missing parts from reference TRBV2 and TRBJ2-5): EPEVTQTPSHQVTQMGQEVILRCVPISNHLYFYWYRQILGQKVEFLVSFYNNEISEKSEIFDDQFSVERPDGSNFTLKIRSTKLEDSAMYFCASSGIREDQETQYFGPGTRLLVL.

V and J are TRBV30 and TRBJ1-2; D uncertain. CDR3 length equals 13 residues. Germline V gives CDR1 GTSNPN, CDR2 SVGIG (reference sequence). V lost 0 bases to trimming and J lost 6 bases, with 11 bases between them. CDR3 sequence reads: CAWSVSGTNGYTF. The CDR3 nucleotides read TGTGCCTGGAGTGTATCGGGTACCAATGGCTACACCTTC.

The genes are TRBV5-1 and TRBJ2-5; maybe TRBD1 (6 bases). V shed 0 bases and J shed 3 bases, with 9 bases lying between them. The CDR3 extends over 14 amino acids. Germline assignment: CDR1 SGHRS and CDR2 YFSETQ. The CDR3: CASSLGGPKETQYF. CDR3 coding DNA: TGCGCCAGCAGCTTGGGGGGGCCAAAAGAGACCCAGTACTTC.

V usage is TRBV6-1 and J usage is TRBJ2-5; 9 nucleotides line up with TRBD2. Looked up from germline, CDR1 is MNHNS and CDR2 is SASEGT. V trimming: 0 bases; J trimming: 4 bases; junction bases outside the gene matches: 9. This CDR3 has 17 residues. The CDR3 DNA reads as TGTGCCAGCAGTGAAGCCTTCGGGAGCGGGGGGTCAGAGACCCAGTACTTC. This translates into CASSEAFGSGGSETQYF.

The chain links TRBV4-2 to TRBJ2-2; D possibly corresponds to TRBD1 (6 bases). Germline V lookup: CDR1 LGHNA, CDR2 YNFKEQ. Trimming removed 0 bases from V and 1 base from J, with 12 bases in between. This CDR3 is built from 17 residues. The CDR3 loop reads CASSQDLGQLNTGELFF. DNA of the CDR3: TGTGCCAGCAGCCAAGATCTCGGACAGCTGAACACCGGGGAGCTGTTTTTT.

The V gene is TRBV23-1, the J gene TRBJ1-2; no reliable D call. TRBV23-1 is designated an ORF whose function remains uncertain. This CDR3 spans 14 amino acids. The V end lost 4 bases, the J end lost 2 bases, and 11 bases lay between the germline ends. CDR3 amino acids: CASSPRYPNYGYTF. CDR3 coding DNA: TGCGCCAGCAGTCCCCGGTATCCCAACTATGGCTACACCTTC.

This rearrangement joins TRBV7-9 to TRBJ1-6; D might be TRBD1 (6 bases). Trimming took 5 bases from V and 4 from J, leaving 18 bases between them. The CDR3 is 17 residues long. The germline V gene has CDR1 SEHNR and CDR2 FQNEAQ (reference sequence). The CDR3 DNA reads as TGTGCCAGCAGCCCCGGGCGGGGGCTAGGGTATAATTCACCCCTCCACTTT. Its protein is CASSPGRGLGYNSPLHF.

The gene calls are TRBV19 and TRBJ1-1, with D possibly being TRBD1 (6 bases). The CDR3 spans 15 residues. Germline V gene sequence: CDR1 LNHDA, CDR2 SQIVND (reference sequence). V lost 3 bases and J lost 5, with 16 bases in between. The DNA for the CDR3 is TGTGCCAGTAGTATCGGATCCAGGGGAGTGACTGAAGCTTTCTTT. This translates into CASSIGSRGVTEAFF. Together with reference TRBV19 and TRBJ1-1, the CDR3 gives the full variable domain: DGGITQSPKYLFRKEGQNVTLSCEQNLNHDAMYWYRQDPGQGLRLIYYSQIVNDFQKGDIAEGYSVSREKKESFPLTVTSAQKNPTAFYLCASSIGSRGVTEAFFGQGTRLTVV.

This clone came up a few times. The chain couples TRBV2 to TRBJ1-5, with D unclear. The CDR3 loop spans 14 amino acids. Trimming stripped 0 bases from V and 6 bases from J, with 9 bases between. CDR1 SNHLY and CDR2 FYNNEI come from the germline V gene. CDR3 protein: CASSEARRSQPQHF. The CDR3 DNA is TGTGCCAGCAGTGAAGCAAGGAGGAGTCAGCCCCAGCATTTT.

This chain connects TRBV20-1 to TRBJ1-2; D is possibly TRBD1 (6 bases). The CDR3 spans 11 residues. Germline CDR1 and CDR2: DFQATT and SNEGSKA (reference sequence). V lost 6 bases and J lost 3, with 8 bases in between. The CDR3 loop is CSARTDYGYTF. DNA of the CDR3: TGCAGTGCCCGGACAGACTATGGCTACACCTTC.

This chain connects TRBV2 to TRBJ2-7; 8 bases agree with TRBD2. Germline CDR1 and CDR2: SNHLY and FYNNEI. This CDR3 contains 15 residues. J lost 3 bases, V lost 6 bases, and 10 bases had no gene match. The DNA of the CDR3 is TGTGCCAGCAGGAACGGGAGGGCGGGGTACTACGAGCAGTACTTC. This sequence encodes CASRNGRAGYYEQYF.

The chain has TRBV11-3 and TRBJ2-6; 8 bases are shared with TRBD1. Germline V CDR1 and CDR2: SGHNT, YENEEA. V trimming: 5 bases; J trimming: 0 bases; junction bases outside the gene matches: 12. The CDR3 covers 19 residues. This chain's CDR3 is CASSLRGPGGGSGANVLTF. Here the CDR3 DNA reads TGTGCCAGCAGCCTCCGAGGGCCAGGGGGCGGCTCTGGGGCCAACGTCCTGACTTTC.

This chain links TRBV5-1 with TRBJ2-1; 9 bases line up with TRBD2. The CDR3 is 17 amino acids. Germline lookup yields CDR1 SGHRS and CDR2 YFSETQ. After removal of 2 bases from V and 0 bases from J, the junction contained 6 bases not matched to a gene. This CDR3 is CASSLLAGLSSYNEQFF. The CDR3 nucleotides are TGCGCCAGCAGCTTACTAGCGGGCCTAAGCTCCTACAATGAGCAGTTCTTC.

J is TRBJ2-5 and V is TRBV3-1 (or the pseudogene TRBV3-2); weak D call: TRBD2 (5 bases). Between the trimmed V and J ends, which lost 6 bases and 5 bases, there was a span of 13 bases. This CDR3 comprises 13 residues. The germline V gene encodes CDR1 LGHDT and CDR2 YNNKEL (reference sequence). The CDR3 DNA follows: TGTGCCAGCAGTCAACGGCTAGCTGAGACCCAGTACTTC. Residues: CASSQRLAETQYF.

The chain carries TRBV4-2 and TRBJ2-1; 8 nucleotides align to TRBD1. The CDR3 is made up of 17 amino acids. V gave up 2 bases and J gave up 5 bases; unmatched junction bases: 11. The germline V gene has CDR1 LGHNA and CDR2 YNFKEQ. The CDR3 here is CASSQRLDRAQDNEQFF. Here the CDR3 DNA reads TGTGCCAGCAGCCAACGCTTGGACAGGGCTCAAGACAATGAGCAGTTCTTC.